One and the same sample provided the 18 T cell receptor beta chains below, sequenced in a study of blood T cell repertoires in COVID-19. Assay: immunoSEQ multiplex PCR; the TCRdb copy retains only in-frame clones and omits some. The table has fewer than 200,000 clones, around 87% seen once; the top ten hold 0.7% to 0.9%. The sequenced sample consisted of peripheral blood. The receptor set was obtained from a woman aged 18-30 years who had recovered from COVID-19.

This clone is a singleton in its sample. The chain combines TRBV27 with TRBJ2-3; 10 bases match TRBD2. Germline trimming cut 2 bases from V and 4 bases from J; bases unmatched to any gene: 3. Germline V gene lookup returns CDR1 MNHEY and CDR2 SMNVEV (reference sequence). The CDR3 is 15 amino acids. The CDR3 sequence: CASSLLAGVPDTQYF. CDR3 nucleotide sequence: TGTGCCAGCAGTTTACTAGCGGGAGTCCCAGATACGCAGTATTTT.

A word on this clone: Other DNA sequences in the same sample also yield this CDR3. The chain is built from TRBV7-3 and TRBJ2-5; 8 bases fit TRBD2. The length of the CDR3 is 15 residues. J was trimmed by 2 bases and V by 2 bases; bases with no gene match: 4. Germline CDR1 reads SGHTA; CDR2 reads FQGTGA. This chain's CDR3 is CASSLGGGGQETQYF. The CDR3 DNA reads as TGTGCCAGCAGCTTAGGGGGCGGGGGGCAAGAGACCCAGTACTTC. Looking up the rest from reference TRBV7-3 and TRBJ2-5 gives the full variable domain: GAGVSQTPSNKVTEKGKYVELRCDPISGHTALYWYRQSLGQGPEFLIYFQGTGAADDSGLPNDRFFAVRPEGSVSTLKIQRTERGDSAVYLCASSLGGGGQETQYFGPGTRLLVL.

The chain uses TRBV27 and TRBJ2-3; D might be TRBD2 (5 bases). CDR1 and CDR2 (germline): MNHEY, SMNVEV (reference sequence). The germline V and J ends were trimmed by 3 bases and 3 bases, with 19 bases remaining between them. The CDR3 runs to 17 residues. This chain's CDR3 is CASSFSVGEPGTDTQYF. CDR3 sequence (DNA): TGTGCCAGCAGTTTTTCAGTCGGAGAACCGGGGACAGATACGCAGTATTTT.

The V gene is TRBV7-8, the J gene TRBJ1-1; D gene unclear. Germline CDR1 and CDR2: SGHVS and FQNEAQ. V was shortened by 6 bases and J by 3 bases, with 11 bases between the two germline ends. This CDR3 is built from 13 residues. This CDR3 is CASRKGGYTEAFF. The CDR3 nucleotides read TGTGCCAGCAGAAAAGGAGGGTACACTGAAGCTTTCTTT.

This clone was counted between two and nine times. CDR3 in amino acids: CASSMTGYNGSPLHF. The CDR3 coding sequence is TGTGCCAGCAGCATGACAGGGTATAACGGTTCACCCCTCCACTTT. The chain links TRBV2 to TRBJ1-6, with TRBD1 identical over 7 bases. CDR1 and CDR2 from the germline V gene are SNHLY and FYNNEI. With 6 bases clipped from V and 9 bases from J, the junction kept 11 bases outside the gene matches. The CDR3 is 15 residues long.

This chain uses TRBV7-2 with TRBJ2-4; 7 bases agree with TRBD1. With 1 base clipped from V and 3 bases from J, the junction kept 3 bases outside the gene matches. CDR1 and CDR2 from the germline V gene are SGHTA and FQGNSA. The CDR3 extends over 15 amino acids. CDR3 sequence: CASSLEGTVKNIQYF. Written as DNA, the CDR3 is TGTGCCAGCAGCTTAGAGGGGACAGTCAAAAACATTCAGTACTTC.

This clone was counted once. The rearrangement uses TRBV11-2 and TRBJ2-2; D might be TRBD2 (5 bases). The CDR3 consists of 16 residues. The germline V gene has CDR1 SGHAT and CDR2 FQNNGV. Trimming pared 1 base from V and 4 bases from J, leaving 13 bases between. The CDR3 coding sequence is TGTGCCAGCAGCTTAGGTTTTAGACGGGGCACCGGGGAGCTGTTTTTT. The encoded protein is CASSLGFRRGTGELFF.

The J gene is TRBJ2-3, the V gene TRBV7-3, with TRBD2 identical over 9 bases. The CDR3 is 15 amino acids. V dropped 6 bases and J dropped 5; count of bases not matched to a gene: 9. Germline-derived CDR1 and CDR2 are SGHTA and FQGTGA. The CDR3 nucleotides are TGTGCCAGCAGTTGGCGGGGGGGCCGAGGAGATACGCAGTATTTT. This gives the protein CASSWRGGRGDTQYF. Complete variable domain (other parts from reference TRBV7-3 and TRBJ2-3): GAGVSQTPSNKVTEKGKYVELRCDPISGHTALYWYRQSLGQGPEFLIYFQGTGAADDSGLPNDRFFAVRPEGSVSTLKIQRTERGDSAVYLCASSWRGGRGDTQYFGPGTRLTVL.

V gene TRBV20-1 combines with J gene TRBJ2-1; D perhaps matches TRBD1 (5 bases). CDR3 length equals 11 residues. CDR1 and CDR2 (germline): DFQATT, SNEGSKA (reference sequence). V was trimmed by 4 bases and J by 4 bases, leaving 5 bases between them. The CDR3 loop is CSANRYNEQFF. As DNA, the CDR3 is TGCAGTGCTAACAGGTACAATGAGCAGTTCTTC.

This clone has only a few counts. The chain links TRBV4-3 to TRBJ2-5, with TRBD2 matching over 7 bases. The V gene's germline CDR1 is LGHNA and CDR2 YSLEER. The CDR3 totals 15 residues. J was trimmed by 5 bases and V by 4 bases; bases with no gene match: 10. The CDR3 spells CASSPGGLGGETQYF. As DNA, the CDR3 is TGCGCCAGCAGCCCCGGCGGGCTGGGAGGGGAGACCCAGTACTTC.

DNA for the CDR3: TGTGCCAGCAGTGAATGGACAGGGGGTACTGAAGCTTTCTTT. This codes for CASSEWTGGTEAFF. The chain couples TRBV25-1 to TRBJ1-1; the match to TRBD1 covers 10 bases. Germline V CDR1 and CDR2: MGHDK, SYGVNS. The CDR3 extends over 14 amino acids. Unmatched junction bases numbered 1, after V lost 1 base and J lost 5 bases.

The V and J genes are TRBV18 and TRBJ2-7, with 8 bases that match TRBD1. After removal of 4 bases from V and 0 bases from J, the junction contained 2 bases not matched to a gene. The CDR3 totals 14 residues. The V gene's germline CDR1 is KGHSH and CDR2 LQKENI. The DNA of the CDR3 is TGTGCCAGCTCACAGGACAGGGTCTCCTACGAGCAGTACTTC. This translates into CASSQDRVSYEQYF.

The chain combines TRBV7-3 with TRBJ2-3; 11 nucleotides align to TRBD2. After removal of 2 bases from V and 4 bases from J, the junction contained 5 bases not matched to a gene. Germline V CDR1 and CDR2: SGHTA, FQGTGA. This CDR3 contains 16 residues. The CDR3: CASSLGVAGGADTQYF. CDR3 sequence (DNA): TGTGCCAGCAGCTTAGGAGTAGCGGGAGGGGCAGATACGCAGTATTTT.

The J gene is TRBJ1-4, the V gene TRBV7-8, with 8 bases lining up with TRBD1. V shed 5 bases, J shed 5 bases, and the junction held 7 bases outside the gene matches. The CDR3 is 15 residues long. Germline assignment: CDR1 SGHVS and CDR2 FQNEAQ. The CDR3 DNA reads TGTGCCAGCAGCCCCCGGACAGGGAACAATGAAAAACTGTTTTTT. Translated, it gives CASSPRTGNNEKLFF.

The chain combines TRBV11-3 with TRBJ2-5; D perhaps matches TRBD1 (5 bases). The CDR3 runs to 15 residues. Germline CDR1 is SGHNT and CDR2 is YENEEA. The ends were cut back, 1 base at V and 1 base at J, with 10 bases in the middle. CDR3 protein: CASSLVSQGQETQYF. The CDR3 DNA sequence: TGTGCCAGCAGCTTAGTTTCGCAGGGCCAAGAGACCCAGTACTTC.

On this clone itself: A single base separates this from a much larger clone, so it may be a read error. The same CDR3 can be traced to other DNA sequences in this sample. The chain uses TRBV7-3 and TRBJ2-3; perhaps TRBD2 as D (7 bases). V was trimmed by 5 bases and J by 5 bases, leaving 20 bases between them. The V gene's germline CDR1 is SGHTA and CDR2 FQGTGA. The CDR3 has 16 residues. CDR3 sequence (DNA): TGTGCCAGCAGCCGAGGGGGGCGGCGGGGGCAAGATACGCAGTATTTT. It encodes CASSRGGRRGQDTQYF.

This chain joins TRBV7-5 and TRBJ1-5; the D call in the table, TRBD1, was not verified against the DNA. TRBV7-5 is labeled a pseudogene. The CDR3 loop spans 15 amino acids. The CDR3 nucleotides read TGTGCCAGAAGCAATCGGGACAGGTCAAATCAGCCCCAGCATTTT. Amino acids: CARSNRDRSNQPQHF.

J is TRBJ1-5 and V is TRBV4-1; D is unresolved. Germline values: CDR1 MGHRA, CDR2 YSYEKL. V was cut by 1 base and J by 5 bases, with 12 bases left in between. The CDR3 contains 15 residues. For the CDR3, the DNA is TGCGCCAGCAGCCAAGCCACAGTGAGGGATCAGCCCCAGCATTTT. Encoded protein: CASSQATVRDQPQHF.